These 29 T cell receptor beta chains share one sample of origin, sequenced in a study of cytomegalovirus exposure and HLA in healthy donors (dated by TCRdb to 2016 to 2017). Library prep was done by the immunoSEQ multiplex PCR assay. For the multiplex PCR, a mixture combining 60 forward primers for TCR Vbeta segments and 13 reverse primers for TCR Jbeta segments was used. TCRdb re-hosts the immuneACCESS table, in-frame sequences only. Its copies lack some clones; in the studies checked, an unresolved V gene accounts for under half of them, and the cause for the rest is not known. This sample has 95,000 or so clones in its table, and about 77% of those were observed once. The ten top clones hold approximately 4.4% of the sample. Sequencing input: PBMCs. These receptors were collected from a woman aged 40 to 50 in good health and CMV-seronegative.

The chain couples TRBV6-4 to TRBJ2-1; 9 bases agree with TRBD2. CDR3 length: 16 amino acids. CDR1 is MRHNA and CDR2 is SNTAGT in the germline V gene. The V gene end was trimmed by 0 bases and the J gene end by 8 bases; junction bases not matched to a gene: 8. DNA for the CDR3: TGTGCCAGCAGTGACTCCAATATAGCGGGGGTAGATGAGCAGTTCTTC. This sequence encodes CASSDSNIAGVDEQFF.

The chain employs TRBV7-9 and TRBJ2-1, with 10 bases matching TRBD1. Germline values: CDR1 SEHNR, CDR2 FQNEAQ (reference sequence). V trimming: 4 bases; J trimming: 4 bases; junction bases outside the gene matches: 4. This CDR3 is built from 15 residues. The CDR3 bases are TGTGCCAGCAGCTCCGGGACAGGGGCGTACAATGAGCAGTTCTTC. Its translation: CASSSGTGAYNEQFF.

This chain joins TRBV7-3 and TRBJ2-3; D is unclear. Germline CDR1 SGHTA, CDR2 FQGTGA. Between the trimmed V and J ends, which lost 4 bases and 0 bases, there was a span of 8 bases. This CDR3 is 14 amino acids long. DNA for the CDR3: TGTGCCAGCAGCTCTCCAGGAAGCACAGATACGCAGTATTTT. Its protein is CASSSPGSTDTQYF.

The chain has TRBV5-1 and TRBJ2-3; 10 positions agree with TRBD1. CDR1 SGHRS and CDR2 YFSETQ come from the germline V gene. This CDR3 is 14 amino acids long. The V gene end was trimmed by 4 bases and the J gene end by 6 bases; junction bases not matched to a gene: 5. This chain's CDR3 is CASSPDRGTDTQYF. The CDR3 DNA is TGCGCCAGCAGCCCGGACAGGGGGACGGATACGCAGTATTTT.

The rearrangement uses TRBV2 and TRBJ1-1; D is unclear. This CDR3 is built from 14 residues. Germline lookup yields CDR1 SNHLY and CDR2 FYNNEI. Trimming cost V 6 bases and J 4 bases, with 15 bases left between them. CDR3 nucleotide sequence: TGTGCCAGCAGAAGTGAATTGGCACCCACTGAAGCTTTCTTT. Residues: CASRSELAPTEAFF.

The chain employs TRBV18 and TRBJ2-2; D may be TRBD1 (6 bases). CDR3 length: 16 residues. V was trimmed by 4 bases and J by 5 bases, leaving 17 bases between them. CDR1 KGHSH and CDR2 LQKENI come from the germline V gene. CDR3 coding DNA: TGTGCCAGCTCACAGGCCCTCAGGGGTCAGACCGGGGAGCTGTTTTTT. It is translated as CASSQALRGQTGELFF. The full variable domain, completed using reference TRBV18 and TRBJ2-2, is NAGVMQNPRHLVRRRGQEARLRCSPMKGHSHVYWYRQLPEEGLKFMVYLQKENIIDESGMPKERFSAEFPKEGPSILRIQQVVRGDSAAYFCASSQALRGQTGELFFGEGSRLTVL.

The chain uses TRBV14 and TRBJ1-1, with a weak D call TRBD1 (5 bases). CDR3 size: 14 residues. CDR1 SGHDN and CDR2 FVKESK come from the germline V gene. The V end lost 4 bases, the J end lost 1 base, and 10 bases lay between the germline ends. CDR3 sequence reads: CASSRRGGNTEAFF. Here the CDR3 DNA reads TGTGCCAGCAGCCGGAGGGGTGGGAACACTGAAGCTTTCTTT.

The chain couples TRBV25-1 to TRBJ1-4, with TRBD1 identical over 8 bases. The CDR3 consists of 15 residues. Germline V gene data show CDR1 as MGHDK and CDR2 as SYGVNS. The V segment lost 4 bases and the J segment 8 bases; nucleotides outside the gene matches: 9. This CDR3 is CASSAGDRSEEKLFF. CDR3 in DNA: TGTGCCAGCAGTGCAGGGGACAGGAGTGAGGAAAAACTGTTTTTT.

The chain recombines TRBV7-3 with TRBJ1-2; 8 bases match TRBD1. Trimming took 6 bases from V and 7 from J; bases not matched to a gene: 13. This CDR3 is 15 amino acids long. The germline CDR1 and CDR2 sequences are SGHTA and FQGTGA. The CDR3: CASSLLTGGIGGYTF. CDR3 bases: TGTGCCAGCAGTCTCCTTACAGGGGGAATAGGTGGCTACACCTTC. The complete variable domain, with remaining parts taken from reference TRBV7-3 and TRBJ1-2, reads GAGVSQTPSNKVTEKGKYVELRCDPISGHTALYWYRQSLGQGPEFLIYFQGTGAADDSGLPNDRFFAVRPEGSVSTLKIQRTERGDSAVYLCASSLLTGGIGGYTFGSGTRLTVV.

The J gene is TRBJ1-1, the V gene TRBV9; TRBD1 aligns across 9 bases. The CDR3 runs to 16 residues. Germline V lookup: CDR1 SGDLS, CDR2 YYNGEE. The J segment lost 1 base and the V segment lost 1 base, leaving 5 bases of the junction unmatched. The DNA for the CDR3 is TGTGCCAGCAGCGTACGGGGGACAGGGTCGAACACTGAAGCTTTCTTT. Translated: CASSVRGTGSNTEAFF.

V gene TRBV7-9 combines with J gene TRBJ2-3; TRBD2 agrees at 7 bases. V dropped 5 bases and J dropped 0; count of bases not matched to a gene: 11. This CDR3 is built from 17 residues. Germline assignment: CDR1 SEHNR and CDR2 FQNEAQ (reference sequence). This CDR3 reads CASSLERLALSTDTQYF. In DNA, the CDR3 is TGTGCCAGCAGCCTGGAGCGACTAGCACTAAGCACAGATACGCAGTATTTT.

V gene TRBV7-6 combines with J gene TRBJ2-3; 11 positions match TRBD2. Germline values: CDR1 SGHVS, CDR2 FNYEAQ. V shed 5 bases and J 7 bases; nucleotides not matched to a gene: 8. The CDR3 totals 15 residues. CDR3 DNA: TGTGCCAGCAGCCCGCTAGCGGGGGGTTCGAATACGCAGTATTTT. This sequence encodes CASSPLAGGSNTQYF.

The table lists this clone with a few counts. CDR3 in DNA: TGTGCCAGCAGCCCCGGGACAGGGGGCTCTCGAGGAGCTTTCTTT. This gives the protein CASSPGTGGSRGAFF. The V gene is TRBV6-5, the J gene TRBJ1-1; 12 positions match TRBD1. CDR1 is MNHEY and CDR2 is SVGAGI in the germline V gene. This CDR3 has 15 amino acids. V lost 6 bases to trimming and J lost 10 bases; unmatched junction nucleotides: 12.

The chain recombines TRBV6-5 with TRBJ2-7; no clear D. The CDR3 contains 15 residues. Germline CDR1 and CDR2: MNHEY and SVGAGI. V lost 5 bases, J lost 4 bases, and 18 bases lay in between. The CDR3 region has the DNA TGTGCCAGCAGTAAATCGGAGCGCCTGATTTACGAGCAGTACTTC. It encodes CASSKSERLIYEQYF.

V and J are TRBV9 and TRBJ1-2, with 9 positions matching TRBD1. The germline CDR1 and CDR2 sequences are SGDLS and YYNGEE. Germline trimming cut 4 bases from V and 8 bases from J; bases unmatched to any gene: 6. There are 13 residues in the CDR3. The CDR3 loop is CASSWTGASGYTF. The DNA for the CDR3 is TGTGCCAGCAGCTGGACAGGGGCGTCGGGCTACACCTTC.

CDR3 residues: CASSWLAGGETQYF. The DNA of the CDR3 is TGTGCCAGCAGTTGGTTAGCGGGGGGTGAGACCCAGTACTTC. The chain has TRBV6-6 and TRBJ2-5, with 10 bases that match TRBD2. V gave up 4 bases and J gave up 5 bases; unmatched junction bases: 4. The CDR3 is 14 amino acids. Germline V gene data show CDR1 as MNHNY and CDR2 as SVGAGI (reference sequence).

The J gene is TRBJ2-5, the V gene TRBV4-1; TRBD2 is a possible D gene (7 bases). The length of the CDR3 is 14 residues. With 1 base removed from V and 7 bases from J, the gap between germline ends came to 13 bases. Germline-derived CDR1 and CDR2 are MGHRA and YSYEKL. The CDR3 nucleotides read TGCGCCAGCAGCCAAGGGGGGGGCCCCGGGACCCAGTACTTC. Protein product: CASSQGGGPGTQYF.

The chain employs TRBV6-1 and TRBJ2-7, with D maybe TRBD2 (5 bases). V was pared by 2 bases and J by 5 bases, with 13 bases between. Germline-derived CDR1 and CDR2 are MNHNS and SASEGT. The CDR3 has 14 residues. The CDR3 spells CASSETREFDEQYF. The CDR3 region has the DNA TGTGCCAGCAGTGAAACAAGGGAGTTTGACGAGCAGTACTTC.

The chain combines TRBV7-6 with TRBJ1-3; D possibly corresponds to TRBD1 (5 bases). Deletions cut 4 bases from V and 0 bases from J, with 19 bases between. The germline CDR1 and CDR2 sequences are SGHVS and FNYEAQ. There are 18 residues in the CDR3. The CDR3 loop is CASSSMLAGTDSGNTIYF. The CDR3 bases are TGTGCCAGCAGCTCGATGCTGGCGGGGACGGACTCTGGAAACACCATATATTTT.

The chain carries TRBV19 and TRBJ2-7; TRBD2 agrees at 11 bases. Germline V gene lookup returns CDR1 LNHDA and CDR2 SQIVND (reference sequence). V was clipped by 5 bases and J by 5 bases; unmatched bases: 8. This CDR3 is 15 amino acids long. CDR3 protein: CASSRLAGRRDEQYF. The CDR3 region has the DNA TGTGCCAGTAGTCGACTAGCGGGGCGGCGGGACGAGCAGTACTTC. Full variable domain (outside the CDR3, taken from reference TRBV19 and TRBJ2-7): DGGITQSPKYLFRKEGQNVTLSCEQNLNHDAMYWYRQDPGQGLRLIYYSQIVNDFQKGDIAEGYSVSREKKESFPLTVTSAQKNPTAFYLCASSRLAGRRDEQYFGPGTRLTVT.

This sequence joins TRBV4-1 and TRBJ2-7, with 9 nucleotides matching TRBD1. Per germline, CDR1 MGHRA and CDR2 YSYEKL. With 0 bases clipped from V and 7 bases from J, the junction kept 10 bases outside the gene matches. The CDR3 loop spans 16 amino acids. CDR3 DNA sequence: TGCGCCAGCAGCCAAGAACCGGACAGGGGCTTCCGGGAGCAGTACTTC. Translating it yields CASSQEPDRGFREQYF.

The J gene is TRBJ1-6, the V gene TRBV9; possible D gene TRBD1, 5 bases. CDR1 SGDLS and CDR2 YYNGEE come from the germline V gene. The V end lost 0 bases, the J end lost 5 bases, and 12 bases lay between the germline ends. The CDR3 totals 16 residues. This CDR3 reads CASSVEQVTHNSPLHF. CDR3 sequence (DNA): TGTGCCAGCAGCGTAGAACAGGTTACGCATAATTCACCCCTCCACTTT.

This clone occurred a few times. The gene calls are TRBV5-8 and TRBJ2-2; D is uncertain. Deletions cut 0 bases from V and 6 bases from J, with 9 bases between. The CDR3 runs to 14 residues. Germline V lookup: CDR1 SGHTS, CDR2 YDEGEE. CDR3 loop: CASSLVEISGELFF. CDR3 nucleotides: TGTGCCAGCAGCTTGGTTGAGATCTCCGGGGAGCTGTTTTTT.

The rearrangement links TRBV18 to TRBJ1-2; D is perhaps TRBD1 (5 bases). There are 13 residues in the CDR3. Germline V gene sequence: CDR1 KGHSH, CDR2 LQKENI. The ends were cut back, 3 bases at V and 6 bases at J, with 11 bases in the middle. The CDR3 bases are TGTGCCAGCTCACCGACAGACGAGGATGGCTACACCTTC. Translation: CASSPTDEDGYTF.

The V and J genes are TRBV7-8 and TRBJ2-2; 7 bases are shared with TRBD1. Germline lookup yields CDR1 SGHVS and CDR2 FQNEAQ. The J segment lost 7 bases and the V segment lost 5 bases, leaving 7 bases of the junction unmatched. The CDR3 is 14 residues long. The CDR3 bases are TGTGCCAGCAGCCTGACAGGGTTTGGCGGGGAGCTGTTTTTT. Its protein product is CASSLTGFGGELFF.

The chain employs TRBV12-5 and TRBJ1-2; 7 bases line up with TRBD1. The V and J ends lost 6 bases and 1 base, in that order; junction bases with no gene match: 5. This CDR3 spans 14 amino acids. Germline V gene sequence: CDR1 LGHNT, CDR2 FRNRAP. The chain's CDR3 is CASGWDRFNYGYTF. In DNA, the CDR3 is TGTGCTAGTGGCTGGGACAGATTTAACTATGGCTACACCTTC.

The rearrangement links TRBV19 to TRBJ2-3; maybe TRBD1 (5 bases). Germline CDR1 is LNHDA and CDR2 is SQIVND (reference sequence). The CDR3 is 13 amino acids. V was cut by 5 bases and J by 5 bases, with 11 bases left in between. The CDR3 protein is CASSATGRDTQYF. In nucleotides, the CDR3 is TGTGCCAGTAGTGCAACAGGTAGAGATACGCAGTATTTT.

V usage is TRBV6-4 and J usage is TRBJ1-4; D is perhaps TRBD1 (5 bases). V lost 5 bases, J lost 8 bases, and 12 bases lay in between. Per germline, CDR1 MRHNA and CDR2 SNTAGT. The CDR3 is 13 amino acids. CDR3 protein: CASSIQEGEKLFF. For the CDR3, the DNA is TGTGCCAGCAGTATACAGGAGGGGGAAAAACTGTTTTTT.

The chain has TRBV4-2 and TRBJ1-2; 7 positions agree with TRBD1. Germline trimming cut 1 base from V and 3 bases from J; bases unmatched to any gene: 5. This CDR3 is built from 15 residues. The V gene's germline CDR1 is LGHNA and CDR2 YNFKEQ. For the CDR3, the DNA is TGTGCCAGCAGCCAAGCTGACAGGGCGGACTATGGCTACACCTTC. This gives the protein CASSQADRADYGYTF.